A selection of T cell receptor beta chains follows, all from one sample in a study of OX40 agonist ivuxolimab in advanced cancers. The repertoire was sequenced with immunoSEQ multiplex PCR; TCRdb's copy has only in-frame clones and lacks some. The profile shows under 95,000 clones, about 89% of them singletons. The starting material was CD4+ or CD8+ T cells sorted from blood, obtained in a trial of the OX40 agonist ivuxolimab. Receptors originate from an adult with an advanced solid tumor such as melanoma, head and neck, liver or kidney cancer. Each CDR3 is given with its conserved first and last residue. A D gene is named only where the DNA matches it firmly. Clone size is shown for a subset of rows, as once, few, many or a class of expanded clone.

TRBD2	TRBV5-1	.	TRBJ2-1	TGCGCCAGCAGCTTGGCTCTATACAGCGGGAGGGGGGGTAATGAGCAGTTCTTC	CASSLALYSGRGGNEQFF
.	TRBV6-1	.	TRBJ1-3	TGTGCCAGCAAAACGGACAGAGGCTCTGGAAACACCATATATTTT	CASKTDRGSGNTIYF
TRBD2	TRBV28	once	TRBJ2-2	TGTGCCAGCAGTTTAGGGACTAGCTTAGGCGGGGAGCTGTTTTTT	CASSLGTSLGGELFF
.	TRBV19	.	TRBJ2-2	TGTGCCAGTAGTACCATGGTCGGGGAGCTGTTTTTT	CASSTMVGELFF
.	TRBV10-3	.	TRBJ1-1	TGTGCCACCCTAGAAGAGGCAACTGAAGCTTTCTTT	CATLEEATEAFF
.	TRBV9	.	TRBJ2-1	TGTGCCAGCAGCACCCACCTACAGGACTCCTACAATGAGCAGTTCTTC	CASSTHLQDSYNEQFF
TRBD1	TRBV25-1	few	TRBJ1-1	TGTGCCAGCAGTGCCTACAGGGGCCCAAACGAAGCTTTCTTT	CASSAYRGPNEAFF
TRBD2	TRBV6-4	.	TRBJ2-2	TGTGCCAGCAGAACAGCGGGAGACAGCACCGGGGAGCTGTTTTTT	CASRTAGDSTGELFF
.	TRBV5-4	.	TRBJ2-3	TGTGCCAGCAGTTACTCGGATACGCAGTATTTT	CASSYSDTQYF
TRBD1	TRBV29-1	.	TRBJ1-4	TGCAGCGTTTCCGGGACAGGGGGAGGTTCTAATGAAAAACTGTTTTTT	CSVSGTGGGSNEKLFF
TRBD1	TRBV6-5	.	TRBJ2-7	TGTGCCAGCAGTCCGATGGACAGGGTAACTAACGAGCAGTACTTC	CASSPMDRVTNEQYF
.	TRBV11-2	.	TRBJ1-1	TGTGCCAGCAGCTTAGGGGCTGAGTTTTTGAACACTGAAGCTTTCTTT	CASSLGAEFLNTEAFF
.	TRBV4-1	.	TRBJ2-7	TGCGCCAGCAGCCCACGGACCATTTCCTACGAGCAGTACTTC	CASSPRTISYEQYF
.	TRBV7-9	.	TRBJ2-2	TGTGCCAGCAGCTCTCGAGGGGATAACACCGGGGAGCTGTTTTTT	CASSSRGDNTGELFF
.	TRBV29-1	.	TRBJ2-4	TGCAGCGTTGAAAGGGGGTCCAAAAACATTCAGTACTTC	CSVERGSKNIQYF
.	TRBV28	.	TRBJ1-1	TGTGCCAGCATCGTTGGGGGGGGAGGAACTGAAGCTTTCTTT	CASIVGGGGTEAFF
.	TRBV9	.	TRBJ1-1	TGTGCCAGCAGCGTAGGAGAGACGCGTTTCTTT	CASSVGETRFF
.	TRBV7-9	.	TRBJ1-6	TGTGCCAGCAGCTTCGACACCCCGGGGGCACCCCTCCACTTT	CASSFDTPGAPLHF
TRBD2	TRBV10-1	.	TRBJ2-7	TGCGCCAGCTCCCGGGGGGGCAATCCCTACGAGCAGTACTTC	CASSRGGNPYEQYF
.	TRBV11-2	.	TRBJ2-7	TGTGCCAGCAGCTTAGATTGGACTCCTGGCTACGAGCAGTACTTC	CASSLDWTPGYEQYF
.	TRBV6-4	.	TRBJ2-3	TGTGCCAGCAGTGACTCGGCCACAGATACGCAGTATTTT	CASSDSATDTQYF
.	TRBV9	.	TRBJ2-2	TGTGCCAGCAGCGTACATAGATCCAGTGGCACCGGGGAGCTGTTTTTT	CASSVHRSSGTGELFF
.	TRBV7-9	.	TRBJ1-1	TGTGCCAGCAGCTTGGGGGGAGGTGAAGCTTTCTTT	CASSLGGGEAFF
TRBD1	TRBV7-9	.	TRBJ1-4	TGTGCCAGCAGCTTAGGGGACAGGCCCCTCGGGGATGAAAAACTGTTTTTT	CASSLGDRPLGDEKLFF
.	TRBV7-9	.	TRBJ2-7	TGTGCCAGCAGCTTAAGCCACACAGGGACCAACCCCTCCTACGAGCAGTACTTC	CASSLSHTGTNPSYEQYF
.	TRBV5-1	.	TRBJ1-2	TGCGCCAGCAGCTTGATTGGGGAGGCAAACTATGGCTACACCTTC	CASSLIGEANYGYTF
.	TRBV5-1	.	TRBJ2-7	TGCGCCAGCAGCTTGGTTGGGACCTACGAGCAGTACTTC	CASSLVGTYEQYF
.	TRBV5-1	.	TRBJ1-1	TGCGCCAGCAGCTTATCGGGGTTCGGTACTGAAGCTTTCTTT	CASSLSGFGTEAFF
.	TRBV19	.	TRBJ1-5	TGTGCCAGTAGTATCGTCACACGGGGTCAGCCCCAGCATTTT	CASSIVTRGQPQHF
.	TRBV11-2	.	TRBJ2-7	TGTGCCAGCAGCCTATCGGGGGTCGAGCAGTACTTC	CASSLSGVEQYF
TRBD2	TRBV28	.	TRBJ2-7	TGTGCCAGCAGTTCCCCCCGACTAGCGGGAGATCCCTACGAGCAGTACTTC	CASSSPRLAGDPYEQYF
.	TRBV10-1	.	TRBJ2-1	TGCGCCGGCTGGGAGGGGGACAGATCGTACAATGAGCAGTTCTTC	CAGWEGDRSYNEQFF
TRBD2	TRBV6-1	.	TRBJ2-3	TGTGCCAGCAGTGAAGCACTAGCGGGAGGAGATACGCAGTATTTT	CASSEALAGGDTQYF
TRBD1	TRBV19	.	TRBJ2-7	TGTGCCAGCACGCGCCCGGGACAGGGGCACAACGAGCAGTACTTC	CASTRPGQGHNEQYF
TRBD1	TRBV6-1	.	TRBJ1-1	TGTGCCAGCAGAGGACAGGAAATCACTGAAGCTTTCTTT	CASRGQEITEAFF
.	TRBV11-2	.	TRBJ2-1	TGTGCCAGCAGCTTAGGCCCCTTGCAGTTCTTC	CASSLGPLQFF
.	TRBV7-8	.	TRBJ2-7	TGTGCCAGCAGCTCTAGGGGGGCCTACGAGCAGTACTTC	CASSSRGAYEQYF
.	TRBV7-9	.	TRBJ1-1	TGTGCCAGCAGCCCAACAGGGAACACTGAAGCTTTCTTT	CASSPTGNTEAFF
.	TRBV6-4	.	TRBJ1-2	TGTGCCAGCAGGGCACAGGGAACCTATGGCTACACCTTC	CASRAQGTYGYTF
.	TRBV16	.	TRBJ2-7	TGTGCCAGCAGCCCCGACGGATACTACGAGCAGTACTTC	CASSPDGYYEQYF
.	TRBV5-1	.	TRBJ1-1	TGCGCCAGCAGCTACGGGACGGTGAACACTGAAGCTTTCTTT	CASSYGTVNTEAFF
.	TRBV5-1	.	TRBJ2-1	TGCGCCAGCAGCTTGGATCAGGTCAGGGCCCTCTCCTACAATGAGCAGTTCTTC	CASSLDQVRALSYNEQFF
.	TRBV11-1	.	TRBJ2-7	TGTGCCAGCAGCTACGGGGGCGGGAGCTACGAGCAGTACTTC	CASSYGGGSYEQYF
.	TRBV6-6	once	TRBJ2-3	TGTGCCAGCAGTTACTCGGGGCACTTCACAGATACGCAGTATTTT	CASSYSGHFTDTQYF
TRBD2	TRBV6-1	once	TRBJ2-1	TGTGCCAGCGAGCTTCTAGCGGGAGGACCCAATGAGCAGTTCTTC	CASELLAGGPNEQFF
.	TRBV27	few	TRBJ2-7	TGTGCCAGCACCAATAAAGCGGGACAGGAGGTCGAGCAGTACTTC	CASTNKAGQEVEQYF
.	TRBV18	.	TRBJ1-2	TGTGCCAGCTCACCTACGGAATTCAGACACTATGGCTACACCTTC	CASSPTEFRHYGYTF
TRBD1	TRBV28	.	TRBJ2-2	TGTGCCAGCAATCACCTAGTAGGGGGCTTGGGGGAGCTGTTTTTT	CASNHLVGGLGELFF
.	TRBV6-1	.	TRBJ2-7	TGTGCCAGCAGTGAAGAGGGTTCTACCTACGAGCAGTACTTC	CASSEEGSTYEQYF
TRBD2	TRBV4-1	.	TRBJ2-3	TGCGCCAGCAGCCCCCGGACTAGCGGTCGCACAGATACGCAGTATTTT	CASSPRTSGRTDTQYF